This T cell receptor beta chain was profiled in a study of early T cells in non-severe SARS-CoV-2 infection. Study at large: Chains were unpaired, as sequencing was done on bulk RNA from unsorted whole blood. Whole-study findings and limits: Using VDJdb, the matching emphasized anti-spike CD8 responses while missing private and CD4 specificities.

This CDR3 comprises 14 residues. The V end lost 2 bases, the J end lost 4 bases, and 14 bases lay between the germline ends. Germline V gene data show CDR1 as DFQATT and CDR2 as SNEGSKA (reference sequence). This clonotype was seen many times. Its antigen remains unknown. Tagging with unique molecular identifiers was applied to individual cDNA molecules. TCRdb re-derived calls from the 5' RACE reads in MiXCR, one entry per CDR3 protein. The sample records 37,000 or so distinct CDR3 sequences, about 4.9% being singletons. The chain links TRBV20-1 to TRBJ1-1, with D tentatively TRBD1 (6 bases). What was sequenced was whole blood. The sequence was obtained from an adult who was a healthcare worker with PCR-confirmed SARS-CoV-2 infection or an uninfected control (not recorded which). CDR3 in amino acids: CSARQGSKGTEAFF. The CDR3 bases are TGCAGTGCTAGACAGGGGAGTAAGGGCACTGAAGCTTTCTTT.